Here is one T cell receptor (beta chain) with its context. What it recognizes is unknown. The study tagged each TCR cDNA molecule with a unique molecular identifier. TCRdb fed the 5' RACE reads into MiXCR, producing one record per CDR3 protein. The sample yields approximately 44,000 distinct CDR3 sequences, 12% to 15% seen once. Indicated time point: sample taken at primary tumor resection. 72 TRACERx patients with early, untreated non-small cell lung cancer donated samples. Germline CDR1 and CDR2: ENHRY and SYGVKD. The CDR3 is 14 residues long. V lost 6 bases and J lost 4; bases outside the gene matches: 8. This record comes from a study of spatial heterogeneity in lung cancer. Study-wide findings and caveats: Resection blood, more than follow-up blood, showed ubiquitous expanded tumor TCRs.

The sample here was PBMCs, taken at surgery. The receptor's source is a male donor with early-stage non-small cell lung cancer. This rearrangement joins TRBV10-3 to TRBJ1-2; 7 nucleotides align to TRBD1. CDR3 region: CAIRRDSEGYGYTF. The CDR3 DNA follows: TGTGCCATCAGGAGGGACAGCGAAGGCTATGGCTACACCTTC.